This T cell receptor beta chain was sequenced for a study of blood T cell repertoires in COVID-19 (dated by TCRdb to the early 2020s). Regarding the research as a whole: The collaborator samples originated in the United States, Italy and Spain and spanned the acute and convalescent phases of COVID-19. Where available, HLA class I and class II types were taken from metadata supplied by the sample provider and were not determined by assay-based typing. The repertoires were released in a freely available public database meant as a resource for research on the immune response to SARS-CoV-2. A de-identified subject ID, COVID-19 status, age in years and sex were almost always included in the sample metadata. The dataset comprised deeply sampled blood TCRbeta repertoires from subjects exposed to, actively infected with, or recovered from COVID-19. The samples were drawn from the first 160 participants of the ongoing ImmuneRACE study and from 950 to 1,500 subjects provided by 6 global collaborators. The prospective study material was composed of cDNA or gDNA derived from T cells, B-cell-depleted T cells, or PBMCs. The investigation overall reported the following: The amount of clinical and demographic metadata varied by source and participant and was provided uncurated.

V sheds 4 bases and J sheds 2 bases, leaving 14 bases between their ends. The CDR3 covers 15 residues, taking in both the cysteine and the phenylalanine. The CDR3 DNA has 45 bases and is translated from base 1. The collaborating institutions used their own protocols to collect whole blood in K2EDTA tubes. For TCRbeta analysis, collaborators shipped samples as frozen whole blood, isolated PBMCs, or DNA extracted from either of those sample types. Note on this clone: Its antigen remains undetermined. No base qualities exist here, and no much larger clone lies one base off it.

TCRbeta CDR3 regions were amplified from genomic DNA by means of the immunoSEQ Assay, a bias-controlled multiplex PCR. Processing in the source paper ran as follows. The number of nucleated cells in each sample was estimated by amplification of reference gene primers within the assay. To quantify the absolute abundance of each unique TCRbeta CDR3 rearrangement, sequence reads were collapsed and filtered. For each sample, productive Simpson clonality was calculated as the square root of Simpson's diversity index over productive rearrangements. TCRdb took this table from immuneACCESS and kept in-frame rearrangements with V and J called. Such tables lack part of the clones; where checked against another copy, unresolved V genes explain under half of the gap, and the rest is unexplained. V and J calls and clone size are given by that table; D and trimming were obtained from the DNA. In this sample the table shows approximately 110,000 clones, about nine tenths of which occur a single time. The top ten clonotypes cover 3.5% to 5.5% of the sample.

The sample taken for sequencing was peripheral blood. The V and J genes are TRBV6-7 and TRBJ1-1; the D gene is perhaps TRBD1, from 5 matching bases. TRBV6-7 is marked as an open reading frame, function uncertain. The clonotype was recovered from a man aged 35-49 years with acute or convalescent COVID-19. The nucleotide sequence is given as TGTGCCAGCAGTTCTGACAGAAAACCCAACACTGAAGCTTTCTTT. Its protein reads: CASSSDRKPNTEAFF.